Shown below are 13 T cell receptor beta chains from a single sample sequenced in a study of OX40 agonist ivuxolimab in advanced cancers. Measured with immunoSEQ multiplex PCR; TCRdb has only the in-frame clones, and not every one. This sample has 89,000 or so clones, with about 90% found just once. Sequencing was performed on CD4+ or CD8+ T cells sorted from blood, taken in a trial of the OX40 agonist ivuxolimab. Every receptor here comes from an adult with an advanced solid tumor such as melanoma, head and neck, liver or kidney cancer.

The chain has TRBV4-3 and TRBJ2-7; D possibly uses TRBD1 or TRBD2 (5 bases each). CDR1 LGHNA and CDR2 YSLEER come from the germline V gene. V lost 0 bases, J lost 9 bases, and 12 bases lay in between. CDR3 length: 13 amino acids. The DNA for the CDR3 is TGCGCCAGCAGCCAAGATGTAGAGGGGATGCAGTACTTC. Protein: CASSQDVEGMQYF.

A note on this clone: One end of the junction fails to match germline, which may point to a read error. CDR3 sequence: CASSGANTGELFF. The CDR3, as DNA: TGTGCTAGCAGCGGTGCGAACACCGGGGAGCTGTTTTTT. The chain couples TRBV7-7 to TRBJ2-2; D possibly corresponds to TRBD2 (5 bases). Germline V lookup: CDR1 SSHAT, CDR2 FNYEAQ (reference sequence). The CDR3 is 13 residues long.

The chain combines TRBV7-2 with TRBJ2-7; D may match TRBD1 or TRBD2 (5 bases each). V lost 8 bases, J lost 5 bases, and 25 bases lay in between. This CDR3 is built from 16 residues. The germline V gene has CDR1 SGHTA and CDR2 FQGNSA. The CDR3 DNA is TGTGCCAGCTCCCCCTTTGGGGGAGCCCTGTCCCACGAGCAGTACTTC. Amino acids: CASSPFGGALSHEQYF.

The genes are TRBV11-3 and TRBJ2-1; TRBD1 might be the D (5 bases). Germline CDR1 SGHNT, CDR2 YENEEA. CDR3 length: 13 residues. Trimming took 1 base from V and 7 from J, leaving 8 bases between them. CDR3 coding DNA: TGTGCCAGCAGCTTAGGGACACAGAATGAGCAGTTCTTC. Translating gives CASSLGTQNEQFF.

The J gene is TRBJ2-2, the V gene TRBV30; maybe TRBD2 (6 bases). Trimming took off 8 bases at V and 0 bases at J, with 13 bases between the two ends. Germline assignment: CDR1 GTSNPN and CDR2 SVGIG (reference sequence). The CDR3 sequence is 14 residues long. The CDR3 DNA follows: TGTGCCCGCGGGGCTGCATCGAACACCGGGGAGCTGTTTTTT. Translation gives CARGAASNTGELFF.

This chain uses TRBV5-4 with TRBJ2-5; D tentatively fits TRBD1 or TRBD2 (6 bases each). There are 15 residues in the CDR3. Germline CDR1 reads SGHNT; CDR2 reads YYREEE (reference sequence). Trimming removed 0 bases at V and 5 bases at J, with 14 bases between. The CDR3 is CASSLVGRGLETQYF. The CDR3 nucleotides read TGTGCCAGCAGCTTGGTGGGCAGGGGACTGGAGACCCAGTACTTC.

CDR3 protein: CTSSLTGQGFDEQYF. The CDR3 DNA reads TGCACCAGCAGCCTAACGGGACAGGGGTTCGACGAGCAGTACTTC. The chain has TRBV1 and TRBJ2-5; the D call TRBD1 from the table was never checked on the DNA. Gene TRBJ2-7 matches the end of the DNA better, so the J call may be wrong. TRBV1 is a pseudogene locus. The CDR3 covers 15 residues.

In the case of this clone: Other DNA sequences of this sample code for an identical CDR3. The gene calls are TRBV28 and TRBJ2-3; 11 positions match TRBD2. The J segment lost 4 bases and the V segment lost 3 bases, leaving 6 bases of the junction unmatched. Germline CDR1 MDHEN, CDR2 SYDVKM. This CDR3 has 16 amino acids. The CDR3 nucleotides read TGTGCCAGCAGTTTCCGGCTAGCGGGAGGCGCAGATACGCAGTATTTT. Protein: CASSFRLAGGADTQYF.

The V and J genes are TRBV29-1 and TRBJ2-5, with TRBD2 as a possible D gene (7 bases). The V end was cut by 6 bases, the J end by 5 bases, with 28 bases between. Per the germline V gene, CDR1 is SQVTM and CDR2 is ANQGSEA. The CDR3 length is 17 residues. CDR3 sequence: CSVHTLRGGAPYETQYF. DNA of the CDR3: TGCAGCGTGCACACACTCAGGGGAGGGGCCCCGTATGAGACCCAGTACTTC.

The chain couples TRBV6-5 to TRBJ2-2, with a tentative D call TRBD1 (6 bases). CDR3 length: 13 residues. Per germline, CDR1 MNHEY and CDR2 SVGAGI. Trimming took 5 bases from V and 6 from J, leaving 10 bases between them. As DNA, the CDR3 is TGTGCCAGCAGTACAACAGGGCCCGGGGAGCTGTTTTTT. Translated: CASSTTGPGELFF.

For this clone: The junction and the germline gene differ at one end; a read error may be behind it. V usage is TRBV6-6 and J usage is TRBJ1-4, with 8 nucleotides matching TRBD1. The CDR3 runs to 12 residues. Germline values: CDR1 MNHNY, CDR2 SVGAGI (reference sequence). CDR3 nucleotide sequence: TGTGCCAGCAGTGACCTAGGACAGGGTACAGCTTTT. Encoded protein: CASSDLGQGTAF.

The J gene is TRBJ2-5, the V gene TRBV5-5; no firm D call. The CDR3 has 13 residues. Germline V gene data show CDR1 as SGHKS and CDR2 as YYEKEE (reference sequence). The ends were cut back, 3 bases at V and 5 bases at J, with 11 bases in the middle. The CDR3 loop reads CASSSLVWETQYF. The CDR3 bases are TGTGCCAGCAGCTCTCTAGTTTGGGAGACCCAGTACTTC. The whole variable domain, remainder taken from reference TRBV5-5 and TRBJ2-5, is DAGVTQSPTHLIKTRGQQVTLRCSPISGHKSVSWYQQVLGQGPQFIFQYYEKEERGRGNFPDRFSARQFPNYSSELNVNALLLGDSALYLCASSSLVWETQYFGPGTRLLVL.

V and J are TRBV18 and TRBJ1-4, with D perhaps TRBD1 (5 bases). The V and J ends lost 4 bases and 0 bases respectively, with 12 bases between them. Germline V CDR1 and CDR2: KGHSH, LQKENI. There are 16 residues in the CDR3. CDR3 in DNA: TGTGCCAGCTCACAACTTACGGGGGCAACTAATGAAAAACTGTTTTTT. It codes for CASSQLTGATNEKLFF. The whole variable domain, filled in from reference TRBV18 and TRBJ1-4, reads NAGVMQNPRHLVRRRGQEARLRCSPMKGHSHVYWYRQLPEEGLKFMVYLQKENIIDESGMPKERFSAEFPKEGPSILRIQQVVRGDSAAYFCASSQLTGATNEKLFFGSGTQLSVL.